Following are 32 T cell receptor beta chains from one sample sequenced in a study of blood T cell repertoires in COVID-19. Profiling relied on immunoSEQ multiplex PCR, and the TCRdb table lists in-frame clones only, not all of them. The repertoire consists of some 120,000 clones, with around 80% occurring once and the leading ten covering 5.5% to 6%. The sample was peripheral blood. Receptors originate from a man older than 75 with active or convalescent COVID-19.

The V gene is TRBV3-1 (or the pseudogene TRBV3-2), the J gene TRBJ2-4; maybe TRBD1 (5 bases). V was trimmed by 6 bases and J by 0 bases, leaving 12 bases between them. Germline values: CDR1 LGHDT, CDR2 YNNKEL (reference sequence). CDR3 length equals 15 residues. CDR3 coding DNA: TGTGCCAGCAGTGGGGCCCTAATAGCCAAAAACATTCAGTACTTC. Translation gives CASSGALIAKNIQYF.

This clone was recorded once. The V and J genes are TRBV4-3 and TRBJ1-1; D is uncertain. CDR1 LGHNA and CDR2 YSLEER come from the germline V gene. V was shortened by 0 bases and J by 1 base, with 9 bases between the two germline ends. The CDR3 is made up of 15 amino acids. CDR3 DNA sequence: TGCGCCAGCAGCCAAGAAACCGGCGGGAACACTGAAGCTTTCTTT. This encodes CASSQETGGNTEAFF.

CDR3 residues: CASSPTTGDTEAFF. Written as DNA, the CDR3 is TGTGCCAGCTCACCCACGACAGGGGACACTGAAGCTTTCTTT. The genes are TRBV18 and TRBJ1-1; TRBD1 agrees at 8 bases. Trimming removed 3 bases from V and 3 bases from J; junction bases left unmatched: 3. The CDR3 runs to 14 residues. Germline lookup yields CDR1 KGHSH and CDR2 LQKENI.

This chain links TRBV5-1 with TRBJ1-2; a weak D match, TRBD1 (6 bases). CDR3 length: 12 residues. Germline assignment: CDR1 SGHRS and CDR2 YFSETQ. Trimming stripped 2 bases from V and 8 bases from J, with 10 bases between. CDR3 nucleotide sequence: TGCGCCAGCAGCTTCCACAGGGACGGCTACACCTTC. Protein sequence: CASSFHRDGYTF.

The chain carries TRBV27 and TRBJ1-5, with no clear D. With 8 bases removed from V and 5 bases from J, the gap between germline ends came to 19 bases. This CDR3 has 15 amino acids. Germline-derived CDR1 and CDR2 are MNHEY and SMNVEV (reference sequence). Here the CDR3 DNA reads TGTGCCAGCTCGTCGGGGAGGGCCCCTGATCAGCCCCAGCATTTT. This encodes CASSSGRAPDQPQHF.

This chain connects TRBV13 to TRBJ2-3, with 11 bases identical to TRBD1. V shed 4 bases, J shed 3 bases, and the junction held 6 bases outside the gene matches. CDR3 length: 16 residues. CDR1 and CDR2 (germline): PRHDT, FYEKMQ (reference sequence). Here the CDR3 reads CASSSWTGGRTDTQYF. DNA for the CDR3: TGTGCCAGCAGCTCCTGGACAGGGGGCAGAACAGATACGCAGTATTTT.

The rearrangement links TRBV7-2 to TRBJ2-2; TRBD1 might be the D (5 bases). Germline loops: CDR1 SGHTA, CDR2 FQGNSA. The CDR3 is made up of 13 amino acids. Between the trimmed V and J ends, which lost 5 bases and 4 bases, there was a span of 8 bases. The CDR3 DNA reads as TGTGCCAGCAGCCCAGGGATCACCGGGGAGCTGTTTTTT. This translates into CASSPGITGELFF.

The chain combines TRBV7-2 with TRBJ2-3; 7 nucleotides agree with TRBD1. Per the germline V gene, CDR1 is SGHTA and CDR2 is FQGNSA. Unmatched junction bases numbered 7, after V lost 4 bases and J lost 6 bases. This CDR3 contains 14 residues. CDR3 sequence reads: CASSSTGYVDTQYF. The CDR3 nucleotides read TGTGCCAGCAGCTCGACAGGGTACGTGGATACGCAGTATTTT.

For the CDR3, the DNA is TGTGCCAGCAGCTTGTCTAGCGGGGGGTTTACTAGCACAGATACGCAGTATTTT. Its translation is CASSLSSGGFTSTDTQYF. The chain joins TRBV5-4 to TRBJ2-3; 11 nucleotides agree with TRBD2. There are 18 residues in the CDR3. Germline-derived CDR1 and CDR2 are SGHNT and YYREEE (reference sequence). V lost 1 base and J lost 0; bases outside the gene matches: 7.

The V gene is TRBV7-9, the J gene TRBJ2-6, with 8 bases that match TRBD1. Germline V gene sequence: CDR1 SEHNR, CDR2 FQNEAQ (reference sequence). Trimming took 6 bases from V and 0 from J; bases not matched to a gene: 13. The CDR3 contains 19 residues. This chain's CDR3 is CASRRSRDRSPSGANVLTF. The CDR3 nucleotides are TGTGCCAGCAGACGTAGTCGGGACAGGAGCCCCTCTGGGGCCAACGTCCTGACTTTC.

The genes are TRBV10-3 and TRBJ2-1, with no clear D. The CDR3 spans 12 residues. Germline lookup yields CDR1 ENHRY and CDR2 SYGVKD. V lost 2 bases and J lost 9, with 8 bases in between. The CDR3 loop is CAISELVSEQFF. CDR3 nucleotides: TGTGCCATCAGTGAGCTGGTGAGTGAGCAGTTCTTC.

Here the CDR3 DNA reads TGTGCCAGCAGCCCCAGACTAGCGGGGGGCACCGGGGAGCTGTTTTTT. As protein: CASSPRLAGGTGELFF. The chain recombines TRBV5-6 with TRBJ2-2; 13 bases map to TRBD2. After removal of 4 bases from V and 4 bases from J, the junction contained 4 bases not matched to a gene. Germline V CDR1 and CDR2: SGHDT, YYEEEE. The CDR3 sequence is 16 residues long.

This chain uses TRBV7-6 with TRBJ2-7, with 10 bases matching TRBD1. Looked up from germline, CDR1 is SGHVS and CDR2 is FNYEAQ. The V gene end was trimmed by 0 bases and the J gene end by 5 bases; junction bases not matched to a gene: 7. CDR3 length: 16 amino acids. The CDR3 spells CASSLAFGTGAHEQYF. The CDR3 DNA sequence: TGTGCCAGCAGCTTAGCGTTCGGGACAGGGGCCCACGAGCAGTACTTC.

CDR3 residues: CSIKRGQGWGTEAFF. CDR3 in DNA: TGCAGCATCAAAAGAGGACAGGGATGGGGGACTGAAGCTTTCTTT. The chain joins TRBV29-1 to TRBJ1-1; the match to TRBD1 covers 8 bases. The J segment lost 5 bases and the V segment lost 8 bases, leaving 16 bases of the junction unmatched. This CDR3 is 15 amino acids long. CDR1 is SQVTM, CDR2 ANQGSEA, per germline. The whole variable domain, remainder taken from reference TRBV29-1 and TRBJ1-1, is SAVISQKPSRDICQRGTSLTIQCQVDSQVTMMFWYRQQPGQSLTLIATANQGSEATYESGFVIDKFPISRPNLTFSTLTVSNMSPEDSSIYLCSIKRGQGWGTEAFFGQGTRLTVV.

This chain joins TRBV7-3 and TRBJ2-1, with 9 bases fitting TRBD1. The CDR3 totals 15 residues. V trimming: 5 bases; J trimming: 7 bases; junction bases outside the gene matches: 9. CDR1 SGHTA and CDR2 FQGTGA come from the germline V gene. In DNA, the CDR3 is TGTGCCAGCAGCGTGACAGGGGGAGCAGGGAATGAGCAGTTCTTC. This codes for CASSVTGGAGNEQFF.

CDR3 sequence: CASRGQATNEKLFF. The CDR3 DNA is TGCGCCAGCAGAGGACAGGCAACTAATGAAAAACTGTTTTTT. This chain uses TRBV5-1 with TRBJ1-4, with 7 bases aligning to TRBD1. The trim removed 5 bases at V and 0 bases at J, leaving 1 base unmatched. In germline, CDR1 is SGHRS, CDR2 YFSETQ. This CDR3 comprises 14 residues.

The gene calls are TRBV12-5 and TRBJ2-1, with 13 bases fitting TRBD2. J gave up 3 bases and V 0 bases, and 5 bases lay outside the gene matches. Germline V gene sequence: CDR1 LGHNT, CDR2 FRNRAP. The CDR3 loop spans 18 amino acids. CDR3 amino acids: CASGLVGGLAGDYNEQFF. In DNA, the CDR3 is TGTGCTAGTGGTTTGGTCGGTGGACTAGCGGGAGACTACAATGAGCAGTTCTTC.

The CDR3 loop reads CASSLDIANYGYTF. In nucleotides, the CDR3 is TGCGCCAGCAGCCTGGACATCGCTAACTATGGCTACACCTTC. V gene TRBV5-1 combines with J gene TRBJ1-2, with TRBD1 as a possible D gene (5 bases). The CDR3 contains 14 residues. Trimming cost V 4 bases and J 0 bases, with 10 bases left between them. Germline V gene data show CDR1 as SGHRS and CDR2 as YFSETQ.

The J gene is TRBJ1-4, the V gene TRBV20-1; 7 bases are a match to TRBD1. The J segment lost 8 bases and the V segment lost 3 bases, leaving 6 bases of the junction unmatched. This CDR3 spans 13 amino acids. Germline values: CDR1 DFQATT, CDR2 SNEGSKA (reference sequence). The CDR3 DNA reads TGCAGTGCTAGTGGAACAGGGGCGGAAAAACTGTTTTTT. Its translation is CSASGTGAEKLFF.

This CDR3 reads CASSQEGQSPLHF. As DNA, the CDR3 is TGCGCCAGCAGCCAAGAGGGACAGTCACCCCTCCACTTT. The chain links TRBV4-3 to TRBJ1-6, with 7 bases aligning to TRBD1. With V trimmed by 0 bases and J by 10 bases, 0 bases remained unmatched. This CDR3 spans 13 amino acids. Germline V lookup: CDR1 LGHNA, CDR2 YSLEER.

This chain connects TRBV6-5 to TRBJ2-3, with 7 bases fitting TRBD2. The V segment lost 4 bases and the J segment 1 base; nucleotides outside the gene matches: 5. The CDR3 sequence is 15 residues long. The germline gives CDR1 MNHEY, CDR2 SVGAGI. The DNA for the CDR3 is TGTGCCAGCAGTTTTGTACGGGGGGGCACAGATACGCAGTATTTT. Translated, it gives CASSFVRGGTDTQYF.

The chain has TRBV4-1 and TRBJ2-7, with a possible D match to TRBD1 (6 bases). From germline, CDR1 is MGHRA and CDR2 YSYEKL. The CDR3 has 16 residues. V gave up 2 bases and J gave up 0 bases, with 14 bases separating them. The CDR3 DNA sequence: TGCGCCAGCAGCCAACAGACAGGTTTAAGCTCCTACGAGCAGTACTTC. This codes for CASSQQTGLSSYEQYF.

The rearrangement uses TRBV7-3 and TRBJ2-7; TRBD2 aligns across 9 bases. V shed 5 bases, J shed 2 bases, and the junction held 7 bases outside the gene matches. Germline V gene lookup returns CDR1 SGHTA and CDR2 FQGTGA. The CDR3 runs to 15 residues. The CDR3 coding sequence is TGTGCCAGCAGCAACCAGACTAGCGGAACCTACGAGCAGTACTTC. Amino acids: CASSNQTSGTYEQYF. Using reference TRBV7-3 and TRBJ2-7 for the parts outside the CDR3, the full variable domain is GAGVSQTPSNKVTEKGKYVELRCDPISGHTALYWYRQSLGQGPEFLIYFQGTGAADDSGLPNDRFFAVRPEGSVSTLKIQRTERGDSAVYLCASSNQTSGTYEQYFGPGTRLTVT.

This clone came up once. The chain joins TRBV7-2 to TRBJ1-1; tentatively, D is TRBD1 (6 bases). The CDR3 consists of 13 residues. V was shortened by 5 bases and J by 4 bases, with 11 bases between the two germline ends. Germline CDR1 reads SGHTA; CDR2 reads FQGNSA. The DNA of the CDR3 is TGTGCCAGCAGCCCAAGGGGGTCCACTGAAGCTTTCTTT. Its protein product is CASSPRGSTEAFF.

DNA for the CDR3: TGTGCCAGCGCTAGGGGGACGGACCCTTTAAACTATGGCTACACCTTC. Amino acids: CASARGTDPLNYGYTF. This chain joins TRBV27 and TRBJ1-2, with TRBD1 as a possible D gene (6 bases). Trimming left V 8 bases short and J 2 bases short, with 21 bases between. There are 16 residues in the CDR3. Germline lookup yields CDR1 MNHEY and CDR2 SMNVEV (reference sequence).

V and J are TRBV6-1 and TRBJ1-4; D ambiguous. This CDR3 comprises 14 residues. Germline V lookup: CDR1 MNHNS, CDR2 SASEGT. Trimming left V 2 bases short and J 4 bases short, with 8 bases between. The DNA for the CDR3 is TGTGCCAGCAGTGAATTTCGGTATAATGAAAAACTGTTTTTT. Translated: CASSEFRYNEKLFF.

The chain joins TRBV24-1 to TRBJ2-3, with D perhaps matching TRBD1 (6 bases). Germline CDR1 reads KGHDR; CDR2 reads SFDVKD. Trimming removed 4 bases from V and 5 bases from J, with 15 bases in between. The CDR3 is 15 amino acids. The CDR3 DNA reads as TGTGCCACCAGTGAGTACATAGGGGGTGAAGATACGCAGTATTTT. Encoded protein: CATSEYIGGEDTQYF.

Concerning this clone: Mismatch with germline at one junction end may stem from a read error. The chain combines TRBV28 with TRBJ2-4; D possibly corresponds to TRBD1 (6 bases). The CDR3 covers 14 residues. CDR1 is MDHEN and CDR2 is SYDVKM in the germline V gene. For the CDR3, the DNA is TGTGCCACCAGTTTACAGGGAGCCAAAAACATTCAGTACTTC. This sequence encodes CATSLQGAKNIQYF.

This chain joins TRBV9 and TRBJ2-3, with D tentatively TRBD2 (5 bases). This CDR3 spans 13 amino acids. Germline values: CDR1 SGDLS, CDR2 YYNGEE. V lost 3 bases and J lost 1, with 6 bases in between. In DNA form, the CDR3 reads TGTGCCAGCAGCGGGGGAGGCACAGATACGCAGTATTTT. It is translated as CASSGGGTDTQYF.

The gene calls are TRBV7-2 and TRBJ1-3; D not certain. Trimming left V 3 bases short and J 2 bases short, with 8 bases between. The CDR3 contains 14 residues. CDR1 is SGHTA, CDR2 FQGNSA, per germline. CDR3 protein: CASSFREAGNTIYF. The CDR3 DNA reads TGTGCCAGCAGCTTCCGGGAGGCTGGAAACACCATATATTTT.

This sequence joins TRBV5-4 and TRBJ2-7; a weak D match, TRBD2 (7 bases). This CDR3 has 15 amino acids. Trimming removed 4 bases from V and 3 bases from J, with 17 bases in between. Germline loops: CDR1 SGHNT, CDR2 YYREEE (reference sequence). This CDR3 is CASSPNGGLLYEQYF. Here the CDR3 DNA reads TGTGCCAGCAGCCCGAACGGGGGGCTACTCTACGAGCAGTACTTC. The variable domain in full, completed from reference TRBV5-4 and TRBJ2-7, reads ETGVTQSPTHLIKTRGQQVTLRCSSQSGHNTVSWYQQALGQGPQFIFQYYREEENGRGNFPPRFSGLQFPNYSSELNVNALELDDSALYLCASSPNGGLLYEQYFGPGTRLTVT.

This chain's CDR3 is CASSLAAPPYEQYF. The CDR3 region has the DNA TGTGCCAGCAGCTTAGCGGCCCCCCCCTACGAGCAGTACTTC. The V gene is TRBV7-9, the J gene TRBJ2-7; no definite D call. Trimming took off 0 bases at V and 2 bases at J, with 8 bases between the two ends. CDR1 and CDR2 from the germline V gene are SEHNR and FQNEAQ (reference sequence). CDR3 length: 14 residues. Drawing the rest from reference TRBV7-9 and TRBJ2-7, the complete variable domain is DTGVSQNPRHKITKRGQNVTFRCDPISEHNRLYWYRQTLGQGPEFLTYFQNEAQLEKSRLLSDRFSAERPKGSFSTLEIQRTEQGDSAMYLCASSLAAPPYEQYFGPGTRLTVT.